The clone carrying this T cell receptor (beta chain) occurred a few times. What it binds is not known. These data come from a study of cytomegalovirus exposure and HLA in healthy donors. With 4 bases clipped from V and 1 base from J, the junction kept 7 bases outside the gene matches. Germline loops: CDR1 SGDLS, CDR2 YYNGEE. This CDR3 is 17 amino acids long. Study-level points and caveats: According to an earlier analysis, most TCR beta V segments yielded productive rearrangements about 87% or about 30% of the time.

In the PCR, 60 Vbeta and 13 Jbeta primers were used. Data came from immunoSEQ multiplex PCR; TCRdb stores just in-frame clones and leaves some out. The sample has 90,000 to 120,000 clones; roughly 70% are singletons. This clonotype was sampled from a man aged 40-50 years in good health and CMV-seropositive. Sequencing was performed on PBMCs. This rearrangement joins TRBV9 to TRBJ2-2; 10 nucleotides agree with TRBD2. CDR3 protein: CASSTRLAGENTGELFF. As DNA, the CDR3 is TGTGCCAGCAGCACGAGACTAGCGGGTGAGAACACCGGGGAGCTGTTTTTT.